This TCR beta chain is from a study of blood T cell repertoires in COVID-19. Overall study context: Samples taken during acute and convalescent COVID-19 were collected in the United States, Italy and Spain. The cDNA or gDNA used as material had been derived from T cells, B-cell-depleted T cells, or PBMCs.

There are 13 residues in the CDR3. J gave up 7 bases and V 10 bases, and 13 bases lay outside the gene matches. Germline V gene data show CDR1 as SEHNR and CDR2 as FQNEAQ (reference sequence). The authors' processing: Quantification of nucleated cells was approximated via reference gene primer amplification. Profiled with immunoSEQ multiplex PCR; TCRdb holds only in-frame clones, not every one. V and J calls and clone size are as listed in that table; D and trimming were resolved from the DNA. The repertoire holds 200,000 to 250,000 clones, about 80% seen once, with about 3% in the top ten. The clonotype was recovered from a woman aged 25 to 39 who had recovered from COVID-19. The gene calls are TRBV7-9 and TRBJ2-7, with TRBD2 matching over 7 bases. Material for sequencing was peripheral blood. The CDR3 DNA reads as TGTGCCACCCAGTGGACTAGTAATAGTGAGCAGTACTTC. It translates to CATQWTSNSEQYF.